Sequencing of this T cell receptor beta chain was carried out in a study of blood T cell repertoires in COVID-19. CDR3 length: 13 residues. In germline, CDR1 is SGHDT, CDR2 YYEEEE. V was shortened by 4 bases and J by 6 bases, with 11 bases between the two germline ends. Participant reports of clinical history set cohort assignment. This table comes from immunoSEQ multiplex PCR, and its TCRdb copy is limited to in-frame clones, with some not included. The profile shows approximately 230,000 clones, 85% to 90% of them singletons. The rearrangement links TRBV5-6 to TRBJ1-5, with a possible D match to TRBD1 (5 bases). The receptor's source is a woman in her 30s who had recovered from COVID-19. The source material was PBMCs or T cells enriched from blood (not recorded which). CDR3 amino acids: CASSQGHGQPQHF. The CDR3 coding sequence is TGTGCCAGCAGCCAGGGTCACGGTCAGCCCCAGCATTTT.